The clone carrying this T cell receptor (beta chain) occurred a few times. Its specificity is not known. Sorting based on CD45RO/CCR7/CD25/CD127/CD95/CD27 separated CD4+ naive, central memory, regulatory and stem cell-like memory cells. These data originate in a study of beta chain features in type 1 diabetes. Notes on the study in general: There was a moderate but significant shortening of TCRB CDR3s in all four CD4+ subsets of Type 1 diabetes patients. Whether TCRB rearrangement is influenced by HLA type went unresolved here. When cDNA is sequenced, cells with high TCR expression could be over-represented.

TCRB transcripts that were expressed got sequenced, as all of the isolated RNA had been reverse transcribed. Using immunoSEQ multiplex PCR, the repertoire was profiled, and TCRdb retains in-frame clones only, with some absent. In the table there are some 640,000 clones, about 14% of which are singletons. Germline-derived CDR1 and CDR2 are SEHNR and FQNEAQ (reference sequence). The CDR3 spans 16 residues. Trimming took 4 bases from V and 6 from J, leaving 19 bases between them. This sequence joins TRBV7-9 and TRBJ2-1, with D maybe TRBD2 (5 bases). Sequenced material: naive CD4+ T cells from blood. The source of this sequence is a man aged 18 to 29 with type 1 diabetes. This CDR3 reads CASSSQAVGSRNEQFF. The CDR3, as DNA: TGTGCCAGCAGCTCCCAGGCGGTGGGGAGCCGCAATGAGCAGTTCTTC.